A selection of T cell receptor beta chains follows, all from one sample in a study of blood T cells in healthy people across ages. One entry per CDR3 protein, called by TCRdb with MiXCR from the 5' RACE reads. This sample has about 570,000 distinct CDR3 sequences, with 25% to 30% found just once. Sequenced input: blood. These receptors all come from a woman in her 70s in good health. The CDR3 runs from the conserved cysteine through the conserved F or W. D genes are given only for firm matches. A clone size is listed for some rows: how often the clone was seen (once, few, many), or a class if it is expanded.

D gene: -
V gene: TRBV25-1
clone size: -
J gene: TRBJ2-5
CDR3 DNA: TGTGCCAGCAGTGAACTTCGGGGGAGAGAGACCCAGTACTTC
CDR3 protein: CASSELRGRETQYF

D gene: TRBD2
V gene: TRBV6-2/TRBV6-3
clone size: many
J gene: TRBJ2-1
CDR3 DNA: TGTGCCAGCAGGACTAGCGGGAACAATGAGCAGTTCTTC
CDR3 protein: CASRTSGNNEQFF

D gene: -
V gene: TRBV19
clone size: -
J gene: TRBJ2-5
CDR3 DNA: TGTGCCAGTAGTAGGCAGGACATCCAAGAGACCCAGTACTTC
CDR3 protein: CASSRQDIQETQYF

D gene: TRBD2
V gene: TRBV7-2
clone size: few
J gene: TRBJ2-5
CDR3 DNA: TGTGCCAGCAGGTCGGGACTAGCGGGGGAGACCCAGTACTTC
CDR3 protein: CASRSGLAGETQYF

D gene: -
V gene: TRBV7-2
clone size: once
J gene: TRBJ1-5
CDR3 DNA: TGTGCCAGCAGCCCGTGGGACGGGGATCAGCCCCAGCATTTT
CDR3 protein: CASSPWDGDQPQHF

D gene: -
V gene: TRBV6-5
clone size: few
J gene: TRBJ1-5
CDR3 DNA: TGTGCCAGCAGTTGGGCGGAGGGAAGGCCCCAGCATTTT
CDR3 protein: CASSWAEGRPQHF

D gene: TRBD1
V gene: TRBV7-2
clone size: few
J gene: TRBJ1-4
CDR3 DNA: TGTGCCAGCAGCTGGGGACAGGGTAATGAAAAACTGTTTTTT
CDR3 protein: CASSWGQGNEKLFF

D gene: -
V gene: TRBV4-1
clone size: -
J gene: TRBJ2-1
CDR3 DNA: TGCGCCAGCAGCCAAGAAAGGGGTGAGCAGTTCTTC
CDR3 protein: CASSQERGEQFF

D gene: -
V gene: TRBV12-3/TRBV12-4
clone size: -
J gene: TRBJ1-2
CDR3 DNA: TGTGCCAGCAGGCCTGATGGGGCGAGCTATGGCTACACCTTC
CDR3 protein: CASRPDGASYGYTF

D gene: -
V gene: TRBV10-3
clone size: -
J gene: TRBJ2-7
CDR3 DNA: TGTGCCATCAGTACGGTCGCCTACGAGCAGTACTTC
CDR3 protein: CAISTVAYEQYF

D gene: -
V gene: TRBV5-1
clone size: -
J gene: TRBJ2-7
CDR3 DNA: TGCGCCAGCAGCTTTGAATCCGGCTCCTACGAGCAGTACTTC
CDR3 protein: CASSFESGSYEQYF

D gene: -
V gene: TRBV10-3
clone size: -
J gene: TRBJ2-1
CDR3 DNA: TGTGCCAGCGGGGGCGGGACTGGCTCCTACAATGAGCAGTTCTTC
CDR3 protein: CASGGGTGSYNEQFF

D gene: -
V gene: TRBV20-1
clone size: -
J gene: TRBJ2-1
CDR3 DNA: TGCAGTGCTAGGGACCGGGACTTAGGGTACAATGAGCAGTTCTTC
CDR3 protein: CSARDRDLGYNEQFF

D gene: -
V gene: TRBV20-1
clone size: few
J gene: TRBJ2-1
CDR3 DNA: TGCAGTGCTAGTGGGGGGGCCGACTATTCCCCACACAATGAGCAGTTCTTC
CDR3 protein: CSASGGADYSPHNEQFF

D gene: -
V gene: TRBV13
clone size: -
J gene: TRBJ2-7
CDR3 DNA: TGTGCCAGCAGCTTAACAGCAGCCTACGAGCAGTACTTC
CDR3 protein: CASSLTAAYEQYF

D gene: -
V gene: TRBV7-7
clone size: once
J gene: TRBJ2-3
CDR3 DNA: TGTGCCAGCAGCTTGGGAAATCCCACAGATACGCAGTATTTT
CDR3 protein: CASSLGNPTDTQYF

D gene: TRBD2
V gene: TRBV11-2
clone size: -
J gene: TRBJ2-1
CDR3 DNA: TGTGCCAGCAGCCTTGCTGGGACTAACGGGGGGGAGCAGTTCTTC
CDR3 protein: CASSLAGTNGGEQFF

D gene: -
V gene: TRBV29-1
clone size: -
J gene: TRBJ2-5
CDR3 DNA: TGCAGCGCCGAACCTAGCCGAGAGACCCAGTACTTC
CDR3 protein: CSAEPSRETQYF

D gene: -
V gene: TRBV3-1
clone size: -
J gene: TRBJ1-4
CDR3 DNA: TGTGCCAGCAGCCATGCAGGGACGGGAGAAAAACTGTTTTTT
CDR3 protein: CASSHAGTGEKLFF

D gene: -
V gene: TRBV7-9
clone size: few
J gene: TRBJ1-3
CDR3 DNA: TGTGCCAGCAGCTTAGCAGGCAGCCGCCACGCGGGAAACACCATATATTTT
CDR3 protein: CASSLAGSRHAGNTIYF

D gene: -
V gene: TRBV5-5
clone size: -
J gene: TRBJ1-5
CDR3 DNA: TGTGCCAGCAGCATTTCCGGGCCCGTCAATCAGCCCCAGCATTTT
CDR3 protein: CASSISGPVNQPQHF

D gene: -
V gene: TRBV27
clone size: -
J gene: TRBJ2-1
CDR3 DNA: TGTGCCAGCAGTTTAAGGGCAGCCGTAGATGAGCAGTTCTTC
CDR3 protein: CASSLRAAVDEQFF

D gene: -
V gene: TRBV5-1
clone size: once
J gene: TRBJ2-1
CDR3 DNA: TGCGCCAGCAGCCCCCTCCCCGGAGAGAATGAGCAGTTCTTC
CDR3 protein: CASSPLPGENEQFF

D gene: TRBD1
V gene: TRBV11-2
clone size: once
J gene: TRBJ1-3
CDR3 DNA: TGTGCAAGCGGACGGACAGGCCGGGCCAACTCTGGAAACACCATATATTTT
CDR3 protein: CASGRTGRANSGNTIYF

D gene: TRBD1
V gene: TRBV20-1
clone size: -
J gene: TRBJ2-7
CDR3 DNA: TGCAGTGTCCCTCGACAGGGGGGGATCGAGCAGTACTTC
CDR3 protein: CSVPRQGGIEQYF

D gene: TRBD1
V gene: TRBV29-1
clone size: few
J gene: TRBJ1-2
CDR3 DNA: TGCAGCGTATCTAAAGGACAGGGCGCCTCTGGCTACACCTTC
CDR3 protein: CSVSKGQGASGYTF

D gene: -
V gene: TRBV9
clone size: -
J gene: TRBJ1-2
CDR3 DNA: TGTGCCAGCAGCCAGACGGGCAAGGCCTATGGCTACACCTTC
CDR3 protein: CASSQTGKAYGYTF

D gene: -
V gene: TRBV28
clone size: few
J gene: TRBJ2-7
CDR3 DNA: TGTGCCAGCAGTCCAGCCCCCGACGGAGTCTCCTACGAGCAGTACTTC
CDR3 protein: CASSPAPDGVSYEQYF

D gene: -
V gene: TRBV20-1
clone size: few
J gene: TRBJ2-5
CDR3 DNA: TGCAGTGCCAACGCCCTTGGGGGACACTTCCAAGAGACCCAGTACTTC
CDR3 protein: CSANALGGHFQETQYF

D gene: -
V gene: TRBV6-5
clone size: few
J gene: TRBJ2-7
CDR3 DNA: TGTGCCAGCGCACGGGCGGGGGCACCCTACGAGCAGTACTTC
CDR3 protein: CASARAGAPYEQYF

D gene: -
V gene: TRBV10-3
clone size: -
J gene: TRBJ2-3
CDR3 DNA: TGTGCCATCAGTGAGTCAAGCCAGGGGATAATGGATACGCAGTATTTT
CDR3 protein: CAISESSQGIMDTQYF

D gene: TRBD2
V gene: TRBV20-1
clone size: many
J gene: TRBJ2-5
CDR3 DNA: TGCAGTGCTAGACTTGGGACTAGCGTGTTGGAGACCCAGTACTTC
CDR3 protein: CSARLGTSVLETQYF

D gene: -
V gene: TRBV6-1
clone size: few
J gene: TRBJ2-5
CDR3 DNA: TGTGCCAGCAGCCCGCCCCCGCGGCACCTCCAAGAGACCCAGTACTTC
CDR3 protein: CASSPPPRHLQETQYF

D gene: -
V gene: TRBV19
clone size: -
J gene: TRBJ1-5
CDR3 DNA: TGTGCCAGTAGCAGACAGGTTCATCAGCCCCAGCATTTT
CDR3 protein: CASSRQVHQPQHF

D gene: -
V gene: TRBV18
clone size: few
J gene: TRBJ2-5
CDR3 DNA: TGTGCCAGCTCCCCGCTAGTGGAGACCCAGTACTTC
CDR3 protein: CASSPLVETQYF

D gene: -
V gene: TRBV6-2/TRBV6-3
clone size: -
J gene: TRBJ1-1
CDR3 DNA: TGTGCCAGCAGGAGTCAACCGAACACTGAAGCTTTCTTT
CDR3 protein: CASRSQPNTEAFF

D gene: TRBD2
V gene: TRBV29-1
clone size: few
J gene: TRBJ2-1
CDR3 DNA: TGCAGCGTTGTGTCTGTTGGCGGGGGGGCGCCCTACAATGAGCAGTTCTTC
CDR3 protein: CSVVSVGGGAPYNEQFF

D gene: TRBD1
V gene: TRBV10-2
clone size: few
J gene: TRBJ2-3
CDR3 DNA: TGCGCCAGCAGGCGACAGGGTCCGGGCACAGATACGCAGTATTTT
CDR3 protein: CASRRQGPGTDTQYF

D gene: -
V gene: TRBV3-1
clone size: -
J gene: TRBJ2-5
CDR3 DNA: TGTGCCAGCAGCCAAGATCTCGTGGGGACCGGTGAGACCCAGTACTTC
CDR3 protein: CASSQDLVGTGETQYF

D gene: -
V gene: TRBV5-6
clone size: -
J gene: TRBJ2-3
CDR3 DNA: TGTGCCGGAGCAGATGGGACGAACTCAGATACGCAGTATTTT
CDR3 protein: CAGADGTNSDTQYF

D gene: -
V gene: TRBV7-2
clone size: few
J gene: TRBJ1-3
CDR3 DNA: TGTGCCAGCAGCTTAGATTCTGCTGGAAACACCATATATTTT
CDR3 protein: CASSLDSAGNTIYF

D gene: TRBD2
V gene: TRBV11-1
clone size: -
J gene: TRBJ2-1
CDR3 DNA: TGTGCCAGCACCTCCGGGACTAGCGGTTCGGGTGAGCAGTTCTTC
CDR3 protein: CASTSGTSGSGEQFF

D gene: -
V gene: TRBV5-1
clone size: -
J gene: TRBJ1-3
CDR3 DNA: TGCGCCAGCAGCTTGGGCGCCCGCTCTGGAAACACCATATATTTT
CDR3 protein: CASSLGARSGNTIYF

D gene: -
V gene: TRBV4-3
clone size: -
J gene: TRBJ1-1
CDR3 DNA: TGCGCCAGCAGCCTCTCCCCGAATTCCCAGTTGAACACTGAAGCTTTCTTT
CDR3 protein: CASSLSPNSQLNTEAFF

D gene: TRBD2
V gene: TRBV20-1
clone size: few
J gene: TRBJ2-7
CDR3 DNA: TGCAGTGCTAGAGTGGGAGGGGCAACCTCCTACGAGCAGTACTTC
CDR3 protein: CSARVGGATSYEQYF

D gene: -
V gene: TRBV7-2
clone size: few
J gene: TRBJ2-7
CDR3 DNA: TGTGCCAGCAGCTTAAAACTGGGACCCTACGAGCAGTACTTC
CDR3 protein: CASSLKLGPYEQYF

D gene: -
V gene: TRBV7-9
clone size: -
J gene: TRBJ1-1
CDR3 DNA: TGTGCCAGCAGCTTTAGGAGGCTCGCGGGGAACACTGAAGCTTTCTTT
CDR3 protein: CASSFRRLAGNTEAFF

D gene: TRBD1
V gene: TRBV12-3/TRBV12-4
clone size: few
J gene: TRBJ1-3
CDR3 DNA: TGTGCCAGCACCCTCTGGGGACAGGGGAGAGACACCATATATTTT
CDR3 protein: CASTLWGQGRDTIYF

D gene: TRBD2
V gene: TRBV7-2
clone size: few
J gene: TRBJ2-5
CDR3 DNA: TGTGCCAGCAGCCCGCAAGACCTAGCGGGGGAAGAGACCCAGTACTTC
CDR3 protein: CASSPQDLAGEETQYF

D gene: -
V gene: TRBV7-9
clone size: many
J gene: TRBJ2-7
CDR3 DNA: TGTGCCAGCAGCCCCCCCGACAACTCCTACGAGCAGTACTTC
CDR3 protein: CASSPPDNSYEQYF

D gene: TRBD2
V gene: TRBV5-1
clone size: -
J gene: TRBJ2-1
CDR3 DNA: TGCGCCAGCAGCTTTAGCGGGGGGCAGGGGAATGAGCAGTTATTC
CDR3 protein: CASSFSGGQGNEQLF

D gene: -
V gene: TRBV6-5
clone size: -
J gene: TRBJ1-2
CDR3 DNA: TGTGCCAGCAGTTACCGTACACGGAAGACGGGCTACACCTTC
CDR3 protein: CASSYRTRKTGYTF

D gene: TRBD1
V gene: TRBV20-1
clone size: -
J gene: TRBJ2-7
CDR3 DNA: TGCAGTGCCATACCAGGGACAGTCCCCCACGAGCAGTACTTC
CDR3 protein: CSAIPGTVPHEQYF

D gene: TRBD2
V gene: TRBV4-2
clone size: -
J gene: TRBJ2-3
CDR3 DNA: TGTGCCAGCAGCTATAAGCGGGGGGGCACAGATACGCAGTATTTT
CDR3 protein: CASSYKRGGTDTQYF

D gene: -
V gene: TRBV30
clone size: -
J gene: TRBJ2-6
CDR3 DNA: TGTGCACACTCTTCGTTCTCTGGGGCCAACGTCCTGACTTTC
CDR3 protein: CAHSSFSGANVLTF

D gene: -
V gene: TRBV12-3/TRBV12-4
clone size: -
J gene: TRBJ2-1
CDR3 DNA: TGTGCCAGCAGTTTAAAGGGGTACAATGAGCAGTTCTTC
CDR3 protein: CASSLKGYNEQFF

D gene: -
V gene: TRBV12-3/TRBV12-4
clone size: -
J gene: TRBJ2-1
CDR3 DNA: TGTGCCAGCAGTTCTGCGGGCAATGAGCAGTTCTTC
CDR3 protein: CASSSAGNEQFF

D gene: -
V gene: TRBV4-3
clone size: -
J gene: TRBJ1-1
CDR3 DNA: TGCGCCAGCAGCCAAGGGGGGTGGGCTAATGAAGCTTTCTTT
CDR3 protein: CASSQGGWANEAFF

D gene: -
V gene: TRBV15
clone size: many
J gene: TRBJ1-6
CDR3 DNA: TGTGCCACCAGCGGCGTGGACCTCGGACCCCTCCACTTT
CDR3 protein: CATSGVDLGPLHF

D gene: -
V gene: TRBV12-3/TRBV12-4
clone size: -
J gene: TRBJ1-5
CDR3 DNA: TGTGCCAGCAGTTTAGAACAGACGGAGCCCCAGCATTTT
CDR3 protein: CASSLEQTEPQHF